This T cell receptor (beta chain) comes out of a study of memory CD4+ T cells and cytomegalovirus serostatus. There are a few counts of this clone. The repertoire was sequenced with immunoSEQ multiplex PCR; TCRdb's copy has only in-frame clones and lacks some. The data show 50,000 to 65,000 clones, 60% to 80% seen once. Germline V CDR1 and CDR2: SGHRS, YFSETQ. V shed 3 bases and J shed 8 bases, with 6 bases lying between them. The CDR3 runs 11 residues. The sort gate was single viable CD3+CD4+CD8-CD45RO+ cells for memory CD4+ T cells. The sequencing sample was made of memory CD4+ T cells from blood. The chain is built from TRBV5-1 and TRBJ2-1; no definite D call. This TCR was recovered from an adult in good health and CMV-seronegative. The CDR3 sequence is CASSYSYEQFF. In nucleotides, the CDR3 is TGCGCCAGCAGCTATTCGTATGAGCAGTTCTTC.